The 17 T cell receptor beta chains presented below share a single source sample, sequenced in a study of blood T cells in healthy people across ages. The authors ran a second PCR of about 7 to 11 cycles using a sample-barcoded 5' primer and a J-beta primer mix. MiXCR, run by TCRdb on the 5' RACE reads, gives a single entry per CDR3 protein. The sample includes 1.5 million to 2 million distinct CDR3 sequences, about two fifths seen only once; the top ten take 23%. The sequenced sample consisted of blood. The receptor source for this set is a human donor in good health.

This clonotype was seen only once. This chain links TRBV12-5 with TRBJ1-1; D not certain. The CDR3 consists of 14 residues. Trimming removed 6 bases at V and 1 base at J, with 12 bases between. Germline CDR1 and CDR2: LGHNT and FRNRAP. In nucleotides, the CDR3 is TGTGCTAGTGGCCGCTCCCGACAGAACACTGAAGCTTTCTTT. Encoded protein: CASGRSRQNTEAFF.

The table lists this clonotype with a count of one. The J gene is TRBJ1-2, the V gene TRBV20-1; 7 bases fit TRBD1. Germline loops: CDR1 DFQATT, CDR2 SNEGSKA (reference sequence). Trimming cost V 4 bases and J 4 bases; bases outside gene matches: 6. The CDR3 has 13 residues. CDR3 region: CSATAGTAYGYTF. As DNA, the CDR3 is TGCAGTGCTACGGCGGGGACAGCCTATGGCTACACCTTC.

This clonotype turned up a few times. The chain is built from TRBV5-5 and TRBJ1-2; TRBD1 matches 9 bases. J lost 4 bases, V lost 4 bases, and 8 bases had no gene match. Germline CDR1 reads SGHKS; CDR2 reads YYEKEE (reference sequence). The CDR3 is made up of 15 amino acids. This CDR3 is CASSENPDRGYGYTF. Written as DNA, the CDR3 is TGTGCCAGCAGCGAAAACCCGGACAGGGGCTATGGCTACACCTTC.

The rearrangement joins TRBV28 to TRBJ2-2; D gene uncertain. Trimming removed 5 bases from V and 3 bases from J, with 10 bases in between. The CDR3 extends over 14 amino acids. Per the germline V gene, CDR1 is MDHEN and CDR2 is SYDVKM. For the CDR3, the DNA is TGTGCCAGCAGTGTCAACCCATACACCGGGGAGCTGTTTTTT. This sequence encodes CASSVNPYTGELFF.

The sample holds many counts of this clonotype. The chain links TRBV5-1 to TRBJ2-2; D not certain. Germline V gene lookup returns CDR1 SGHRS and CDR2 YFSETQ. The CDR3 extends over 13 amino acids. The V gene lost 2 bases and the J gene lost 1 base, with 3 bases spanning the gap. The CDR3 reads CASSLQNTGELFF. The CDR3 DNA reads as TGCGCCAGCAGCTTACAGAACACCGGGGAGCTGTTTTTT.

Only a few counts were recorded for this clonotype. This chain connects TRBV2 to TRBJ2-5, with D hard to call. The V gene's germline CDR1 is SNHLY and CDR2 FYNNEI. The CDR3 spans 11 residues. Deletions cut 4 bases from V and 4 bases from J, with 4 bases between. The CDR3 coding sequence is TGTGCCAGCAGTGCCGTAGAGACCCAGTACTTC. The encoded protein is CASSAVETQYF.

This clonotype was counted a few times. The chain couples TRBV20-1 to TRBJ2-1; D unclear. V was shortened by 4 bases and J by 8 bases, with 18 bases between the two germline ends. CDR3 length: 14 residues. Germline lookup yields CDR1 DFQATT and CDR2 SNEGSKA (reference sequence). In nucleotides, the CDR3 is TGCAGTGCTACCCGGATCTTGGCGGTCGATGAGCAGTTCTTC. This encodes CSATRILAVDEQFF.

This clonotype was detected only a few times. The genes are TRBV20-1 and TRBJ2-3; no reliable D call. The length of the CDR3 is 14 residues. Trimming cost V 3 bases and J 2 bases, with 12 bases left between them. Germline V gene sequence: CDR1 DFQATT, CDR2 SNEGSKA (reference sequence). The CDR3 DNA follows: TGCAGTGCTAGCAAGGACGGATCCACAGATACGCAGTATTTT. Its protein is CSASKDGSTDTQYF.

The V call is TRBV7-9, the J call TRBJ1-2; no firm D call. CDR1 and CDR2 from the germline V gene are SEHNR and FQNEAQ (reference sequence). The CDR3 extends over 13 amino acids. V was cut by 6 bases and J by 8 bases, with 16 bases left in between. This CDR3 is CASSSVPMGGYTF. The DNA for the CDR3 is TGTGCCAGCAGTTCGGTCCCTATGGGAGGCTACACCTTC.

This chain uses TRBV7-2 with TRBJ1-4; 9 nucleotides match TRBD1. Germline trimming cut 1 base from V and 7 bases from J; bases unmatched to any gene: 16. From germline, CDR1 is SGHTA and CDR2 FQGNSA. This CDR3 is 19 amino acids long. CDR3 sequence reads: CASSLDPLVQGAVGEKLFF. For the CDR3, the DNA is TGTGCCAGCAGCTTAGATCCTTTAGTACAGGGGGCCGTCGGTGAAAAACTGTTTTTT.

This clonotype was observed a few times. V usage is TRBV4-2 and J usage is TRBJ2-3; 9 positions match TRBD2. In germline, CDR1 is LGHNA, CDR2 YNFKEQ. Trimming cost V 4 bases and J 4 bases; bases outside gene matches: 18. The CDR3 has 19 residues. CDR3 DNA: TGTGCCAGCAGCCGAACAAGCCCGACGGTTGGGACTAGCCCAGATACGCAGTATTTT. Its translation: CASSRTSPTVGTSPDTQYF.

V is TRBV7-2 and J is TRBJ2-1; D is undetermined. The CDR3 totals 15 residues. V lost 3 bases, J lost 0 bases, and 9 bases lay in between. From germline, CDR1 is SGHTA and CDR2 FQGNSA. The CDR3 spells CASSFASSSYNEQFF. The CDR3 region has the DNA TGTGCCAGCAGCTTTGCGTCCAGCTCCTACAATGAGCAGTTCTTC.

In its sample, this clonotype was seen a few times. The chain employs TRBV12-3 or TRBV12-4 and TRBJ1-6, with D hard to call. V gave up 6 bases and J gave up 7 bases, with 10 bases separating them. The CDR3 has 13 residues. The CDR3 DNA reads as TGTGCCAGCAGAAATCTAGGGAATTCACCCCTCCACTTT. It codes for CASRNLGNSPLHF.

The chain combines TRBV18 with TRBJ1-2, with 7 bases that match TRBD1. V lost 5 bases, J lost 0 bases, and 12 bases stayed unmatched. Germline CDR1 is KGHSH and CDR2 is LQKENI. The CDR3 consists of 17 residues. CDR3 region: CASSREQGSSANYGYTF. DNA of the CDR3: TGTGCCAGCTCAAGAGAACAGGGGAGTTCAGCTAACTATGGCTACACCTTC.

This clonotype was seen a few times. The gene calls are TRBV28 and TRBJ2-1; D perhaps matches TRBD1 (5 bases). The CDR3 consists of 13 residues. Germline V gives CDR1 MDHEN, CDR2 SYDVKM. Trimming stripped 6 bases from V and 5 bases from J, with 11 bases between. DNA of the CDR3: TGTGCCAGCAGGACAGCCTTAAACAATGAGCAGTTCTTC. It is translated as CASRTALNNEQFF.

The V and J genes are TRBV9 and TRBJ2-5; 8 positions agree with TRBD1. The CDR3 has 14 residues. V trimming: 3 bases; J trimming: 5 bases; junction bases outside the gene matches: 6. Looked up from germline, CDR1 is SGDLS and CDR2 is YYNGEE. CDR3 bases: TGTGCCAGCAGCGGCGGACAGGGTGACGAGACCCAGTACTTC. Translating it yields CASSGGQGDETQYF.

CDR3 nucleotides: TGCGCCAGCAGCCCCGGGCTTGGGGGGGCACTTGGCTACACCTTC. Its translation: CASSPGLGGALGYTF. This rearrangement joins TRBV4-1 to TRBJ1-2, with a possible D match to TRBD1 (6 bases). The CDR3 consists of 15 residues. CDR1 is MGHRA, CDR2 YSYEKL, per germline. V lost 4 bases and J lost 7, with 19 bases in between.